The T cell receptor beta chain under discussion was sequenced for a study of blood T cell repertoires in COVID-19. V lost 6 bases and J 4 bases, leaving 9 bases between the germline ends. Germline V gives CDR1 MRHNA, CDR2 SNTAGT. This CDR3 has 13 residues. This table comes from immunoSEQ multiplex PCR, and its TCRdb copy is limited to in-frame clones, with some not included. Of tens of thousands of clones detected, roughly 86% appear once; the ten largest clones hold approximately 3.6%. The receptor was derived from a middle-aged man with COVID-19, enrolled during active disease. This sequence joins TRBV6-4 and TRBJ2-2; D might be TRBD1 (5 bases). The sequencing input was peripheral blood. The CDR3 is CASSREVTGELFF. CDR3 bases: TGTGCCAGCAGCAGGGAAGTCACCGGGGAGCTGTTTTTT.